The entry below gives a single T cell receptor (beta chain) sequence along with its context. Original data processing: Estimation of nucleated cell counts was performed using reference gene primer amplification. Clones were read by immunoSEQ multiplex PCR, and TCRdb kept only the in-frame ones, dropping some. The DNA gave D and trimming, while V, J and clone size come from that table. The data show around 150,000 clones, approximately 86% seen once. Germline V CDR1 and CDR2: WNHNN, SYGVQD (reference sequence). CDR3 size: 15 residues. The V end lost 2 bases, the J end lost 1 base, and 10 bases lay between the germline ends. This entry is derived from a study of blood T cell repertoires in COVID-19. Turning to the study itself: T cells, B-cell-depleted T cells, or PBMCs supplied cDNA or gDNA.

The source material was peripheral blood. The V and J genes are TRBV10-1 and TRBJ2-3; no definite D call. The receptor was derived from a woman in her sixties or seventies who had recovered from COVID-19. The CDR3 protein is CASSETVHGTDTQYF. In DNA, the CDR3 is TGCGCCAGCAGTGAGACGGTCCACGGCACAGATACGCAGTATTTT.